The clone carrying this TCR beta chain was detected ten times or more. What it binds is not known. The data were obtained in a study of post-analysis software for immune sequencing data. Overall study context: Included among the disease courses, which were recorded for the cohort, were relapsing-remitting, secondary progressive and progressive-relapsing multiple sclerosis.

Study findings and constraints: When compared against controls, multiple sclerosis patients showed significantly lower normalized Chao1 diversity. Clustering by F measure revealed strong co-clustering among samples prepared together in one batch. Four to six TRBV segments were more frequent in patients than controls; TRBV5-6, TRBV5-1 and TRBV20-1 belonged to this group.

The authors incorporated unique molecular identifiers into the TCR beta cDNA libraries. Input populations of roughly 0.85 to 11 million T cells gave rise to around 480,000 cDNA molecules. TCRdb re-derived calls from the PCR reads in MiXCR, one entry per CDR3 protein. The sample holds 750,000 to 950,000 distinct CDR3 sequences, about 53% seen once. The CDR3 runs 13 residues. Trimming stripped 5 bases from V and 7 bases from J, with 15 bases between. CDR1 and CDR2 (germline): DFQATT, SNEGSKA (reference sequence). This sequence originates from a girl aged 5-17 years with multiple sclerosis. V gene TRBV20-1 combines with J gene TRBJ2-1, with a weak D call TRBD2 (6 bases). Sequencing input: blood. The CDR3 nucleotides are TGCAGTGCTGGGGTCCAGGACTATAATGAGCAGTTCTTC. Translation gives CSAGVQDYNEQFF.